Listed below are T cell receptor beta chains from one sample, sequenced in a study of cytomegalovirus exposure and HLA in healthy donors. Sequencing used immunoSEQ multiplex PCR; TCRdb keeps in-frame clones, though not all of them. The sample lists about 160,000 clones, 79% seen once, with under 2.5% in the top ten. The sample taken for sequencing was PBMCs. All receptors derive from a man in his forties in good health and CMV-seronegative. CDR3s include the opening cysteine and the closing phenylalanine or tryptophan. D genes are given only for firm matches. The listing skips clone size in some rows; elsewhere it reads once, few, many or a size class.

>TRBJ2-5|TRBV6-6|TRBD1|NA
TGTGCCAGCAGTTACCCAGGGGGCGACGAGACCCAGTACTTC
CASSYPGGDETQYF
>TRBJ2-7|TRBV29-1|NA|NA
TGCAGCGTTGAAGATCGAGGCGATCTGGGCGAGCAGTACTTC
CSVEDRGDLGEQYF
>TRBJ2-2|TRBV27|NA|once
TGTGCCAGCAGACAAGATTCCGGGGAGCTGTTTTTT
CASRQDSGELFF
>TRBJ2-3|TRBV29-1|TRBD2|few
TGCAGCGTTGGAAGGACTAGCGGGTTCCCAGATACGCAGTATTTT
CSVGRTSGFPDTQYF
>TRBJ1-5|TRBV6-1|TRBD1|NA
TGTGCCAGCAGTGTCAGGGGGCAGGGACAGCCCCAGCATTTT
CASSVRGQGQPQHF
>TRBJ2-2|TRBV4-2|TRBD2|NA
TGTGCCAGCAGCCCCCTAAGGACTAGCGGCCTTTGGAGGGGCACCGGGGAGCTGTTTTTT
CASSPLRTSGLWRGTGELFF
>TRBJ1-1|TRBV6-5|NA|NA
TGTGCCAGCGGATGGAGGCCGGACACTGAAGCTTTCTTT
CASGWRPDTEAFF
>TRBJ2-1|TRBV7-2|NA|NA
TGTGCCAGCAGCTTACAACAGGGAAAGGACAATGAGCAGTTCTTC
CASSLQQGKDNEQFF
>TRBJ2-1|TRBV4-1|TRBD2|once
TGCGCCAGCAGTTCAACCCCTCCGGGACTAGCGGGCAATGAGCAGTTCTTC
CASSSTPPGLAGNEQFF
>TRBJ2-1|TRBV5-1|TRBD2|NA
TGCGCCAGCGCCCTGGAGGCTGCGGGAGGGCGTTCTTGGCGTGAGCAGTTCTTC
CASALEAAGGRSWREQFF
>TRBJ1-3|TRBV28|NA|NA
TGTGCCAGCATTCCGCCGGGTGACGGCTCTGGAAACACCATATATTTT
CASIPPGDGSGNTIYF
>TRBJ2-2|TRBV7-8|NA|NA
TGTGCCAGCAGGTCCCGACTAGGCGCCACCGGGGAGCTGTTTTTT
CASRSRLGATGELFF
>TRBJ2-1|TRBV6-6|TRBD2|NA
TGTGCCAGCAGTTACTCTGGGGAGGGGTACAATGAGCAGTTCTTC
CASSYSGEGYNEQFF
>TRBJ1-2|TRBV28|TRBD1|NA
TGTGCCAGCAGACCGACAGGGGAAGACTATGGCTACACCTTC
CASRPTGEDYGYTF
>TRBJ1-5|TRBV28|NA|NA
TGTGCCAGCAGTAACGACAGAAACCTTGGACAGCCCCAGCATTTT
CASSNDRNLGQPQHF
>TRBJ2-6|TRBV9|NA|NA
TGTGCCAGCAGCGTAGACCCACTAGTGAGGGCCTCTGGGGCCAACGTCCTGACTTTC
CASSVDPLVRASGANVLTF
>TRBJ2-7|TRBV4-3|TRBD2|NA
TGCGCCAGCAGCCAAGGGATAGCGGGAATATACTACGAGCAGTACTTC
CASSQGIAGIYYEQYF
>TRBJ1-4|TRBV30|NA|NA
TGTGCCTGGCAAATCGCGGGGAATGAAAAACTGTTTTTT
CAWQIAGNEKLFF
>TRBJ2-7|TRBV29-1|TRBD1|NA
TGCAGCGTTCAGACAGGGTCCAACTACGAGCAGTACTTC
CSVQTGSNYEQYF
>TRBJ1-1|TRBV7-2|NA|NA
TGTGCCAGCAGCCCCAGGGTCAACACTGAAGCTTTCTTT
CASSPRVNTEAFF
>TRBJ2-1|TRBV10-3|TRBD2|NA
TGTGCCATCAGTGAGAAGACTAGCGGGAACAATGAGCAGTTCTTC
CAISEKTSGNNEQFF
>TRBJ2-7|TRBV7-8|TRBD1|NA
TGTGCCAGCATGACCGGGACAGGGTTGACCGAGCAGTACTTC
CASMTGTGLTEQYF
>TRBJ1-3|TRBV28|NA|NA
TGTGCCAGCAGTTTATCCAGGGGTGTTAACACCATATATTTT
CASSLSRGVNTIYF
>TRBJ1-2|TRBV6-1|NA|NA
TGTGCCAGCAGTGAAGCGTTGGCGGCCACTTTCTATGGCTACACCTTC
CASSEALAATFYGYTF
>TRBJ2-2|TRBV28|NA|once
TGTGCCAGCAGCATTCTTAGCGAAGTCGGGGAGCTGTTTTTT
CASSILSEVGELFF
>TRBJ1-5|TRBV6-1|TRBD1|NA
TGTGCCAGCAGGGAAGGACAGGGCGTCAATCAGCCCCAGCATTTT
CASREGQGVNQPQHF
>TRBJ1-3|TRBV11-2|NA|NA
TGTGCCAGCAGCCCCCAGGACAGAGGTGGAAACACCATATATTTT
CASSPQDRGGNTIYF
>TRBJ2-1|TRBV7-9|TRBD1|NA
TGTGCCAGCGAAGACAGGGGGGGTGAGCAGTTCTTC
CASEDRGGEQFF
>TRBJ1-1|TRBV9|NA|few
TGTGCCAGCAGCGTCACCACACTGAACACTGAAGCTTTCTTT
CASSVTTLNTEAFF
>TRBJ2-1|TRBV5-1|TRBD2|NA
TGCGCCAGCAGCCTATTTGCCGGGACTAGCAACTACAATGAGCAGTTCTTC
CASSLFAGTSNYNEQFF
>TRBJ2-3|TRBV6-5|TRBD1|NA
TGTGCCAGCAGCATGACAGGGACCAACACAGATACGCAGTATTTT
CASSMTGTNTDTQYF
>TRBJ2-7|TRBV28|NA|NA
TGTGCCAGCCAGCGGGGAGGGGGGCAGTCCTACGAGCAGTACTTC
CASQRGGGQSYEQYF
>TRBJ2-2|TRBV11-3|NA|NA
TGTGCCAGCAGCCTAGGCGCCGGGGAGCTGTTTTTT
CASSLGAGELFF
>TRBJ2-7|TRBV6-5|NA|NA
TGTGCCAGCAAACCGACAGCGACCTACGAGCAGTACTTC
CASKPTATYEQYF
>TRBJ2-7|TRBV5-1|TRBD2|NA
TGCGCCAGCAGCTTGGTTGTAGCGGGAGACAACGAGCAGTACTTC
CASSLVVAGDNEQYF
>TRBJ1-5|TRBV2|TRBD1|few
TGTGCCAGCAGTCGGGACAGTTATAATCAGCCCCAGCATTTT
CASSRDSYNQPQHF
>TRBJ1-1|TRBV28|TRBD1|few
TGTGCCACCAACTCGGACAGGGGGACTGAAGCTTTCTTT
CATNSDRGTEAFF
>TRBJ2-6|TRBV19|TRBD1|NA
TGTGCCAGTATGACCCCGGGACAGGGGGCGCTGGGGGCCAACGTCCTGACTTTC
CASMTPGQGALGANVLTF
>TRBJ2-7|TRBV5-5|TRBD1|NA
TGTGCCAGCAGCAGACAGGGTAACGAGCAGTACTTC
CASSRQGNEQYF
>TRBJ2-7|TRBV11-2|TRBD1|few
TGTGCCAGCAGCCCATACCGGGACAGGGGTAAACTGTACTTC
CASSPYRDRGKLYF
>TRBJ2-1|TRBV5-1|TRBD1|NA
TGCGCCAGCAGCCCTGGACAGGGCGCCTACAATGAGCAGTTCTTC
CASSPGQGAYNEQFF